This T cell receptor beta chain was observed in a study of T cell changes during pregnancy in multiple sclerosis. Method: immunoSEQ multiplex PCR; TCRdb's copy keeps in-frame clones and lacks some. This table has roughly 48,000 clones, 88% appearing once. Germline CDR1 reads LGHNA; CDR2 reads YNFKEQ. Deletions cut 1 base from V and 3 bases from J, with 10 bases between. This CDR3 comprises 14 residues. The table lists this clone with a few counts. The chain carries TRBV4-2 and TRBJ2-7; weak D call: TRBD2 (6 bases). This sequence was found in a female donor with multiple sclerosis, enrolled in a pregnancy study. The sample was CD4+ T cells from peripheral blood mononuclear cells, taken in the second trimester of pregnancy. CDR3 in amino acids: CASSQGEEVYEQYF. DNA for the CDR3: TGTGCCAGCAGCCAAGGGGAGGAGGTCTACGAGCAGTACTTC.